The 9 T cell receptor beta chains given below trace back to one sample, sequenced in a study of cytomegalovirus exposure and HLA in healthy donors. Amplification used 60 Vbeta primers and 13 Jbeta primers. Sequenced by immunoSEQ multiplex PCR; TCRdb stores in-frame clones only, minus some. The table records 100,000 to 150,000 clones, 75% to 90% of them present only once. The sequenced sample was PBMCs. Receptors originate from a woman aged 40 to 49 in good health and CMV-seronegative.

This clone was recorded once. The chain recombines TRBV5-1 with TRBJ1-1; D might be TRBD1 (5 bases). The CDR3 has 14 amino acids. CDR1 SGHRS and CDR2 YFSETQ come from the germline V gene. The V and J ends lost 0 bases and 1 base respectively, with 7 bases between them. The CDR3 protein is CASSLGGRNTEAFF. CDR3 coding DNA: TGCGCCAGCAGCTTGGGGGGCCGGAACACTGAAGCTTTCTTT.

The V gene is TRBV29-1, the J gene TRBJ1-2; maybe TRBD1 (5 bases). Trimming took off 3 bases at V and 3 bases at J, with 11 bases between the two ends. The CDR3 is made up of 13 amino acids. Germline CDR1 and CDR2: SQVTM and ANQGSEA. The CDR3 loop is CSVDTGQHYGYTF. DNA for the CDR3: TGCAGCGTTGACACCGGACAACACTATGGCTACACCTTC. The whole variable domain, remainder taken from reference TRBV29-1 and TRBJ1-2, is SAVISQKPSRDICQRGTSLTIQCQVDSQVTMMFWYRQQPGQSLTLIATANQGSEATYESGFVIDKFPISRPNLTFSTLTVSNMSPEDSSIYLCSVDTGQHYGYTFGSGTRLTVV.

This clone was detected only a few times. This chain joins TRBV5-6 and TRBJ1-3; no clear D gene. Germline lookup yields CDR1 SGHDT and CDR2 YYEEEE. The CDR3 covers 15 residues. Trimming stripped 4 bases from V and 3 bases from J, with 14 bases between. The CDR3 region is CASSVPVGGGNTIYF. DNA for the CDR3: TGTGCCAGCAGCGTCCCGGTGGGAGGTGGAAACACCATATATTTT.

The V gene is TRBV4-3, the J gene TRBJ2-3; 8 bases agree with TRBD2. With 0 bases clipped from V and 7 bases from J, the junction kept 3 bases outside the gene matches. This CDR3 spans 14 amino acids. From germline, CDR1 is LGHNA and CDR2 YSLEER. The CDR3 DNA reads as TGCGCCAGCAGCCAAGACCCTAGCGGGTATACGCAGTATTTT. It yields the protein CASSQDPSGYTQYF.

The CDR3 nucleotides are TGTGCCAGCAGGCCGGGACAGGGGGAAATCCTCAGCTCCTACGAGCAGTACTTC. The encoded protein is CASRPGQGEILSSYEQYF. J is TRBJ2-7 and V is TRBV2; 11 bases align to TRBD1. V was clipped by 6 bases and J by 0 bases; unmatched bases: 13. Germline V gives CDR1 SNHLY, CDR2 FYNNEI. CDR3 length: 18 residues.

This chain links TRBV9 with TRBJ1-1; 9 bases map to TRBD1. The CDR3 has 14 residues. Per the germline V gene, CDR1 is SGDLS and CDR2 is YYNGEE. V shed 4 bases, J shed 4 bases, and the junction held 5 bases outside the gene matches. CDR3 sequence (DNA): TGTGCCAGCAGCCAAACGGGACAGGGCACTGAAGCTTTCTTT. Translated: CASSQTGQGTEAFF.

The V gene is TRBV5-1, the J gene TRBJ1-6, with TRBD1 identical over 9 bases. Trimming at V came to 0 bases and at J to 8 bases, leaving 6 bases not matched to a gene. This CDR3 is 16 amino acids long. The germline CDR1 and CDR2 sequences are SGHRS and YFSETQ. CDR3 sequence (DNA): TGCGCCAGCAGCTTGGGCCCGACAGGGGGGGATTCACCCCTCCACTTT. Translating it yields CASSLGPTGGDSPLHF.

The CDR3 reads CASSLSYSNQPQHF. In DNA form, the CDR3 reads TGTGCCAGCAGTTTGTCCTATAGCAATCAGCCCCAGCATTTT. This sequence joins TRBV28 and TRBJ1-5; D call uncertain. Trimming pared 3 bases from V and 0 bases from J, leaving 6 bases between. The germline CDR1 and CDR2 sequences are MDHEN and SYDVKM. This CDR3 has 14 residues.

This clone has only a few counts. The rearrangement joins TRBV5-6 to TRBJ1-6; TRBD1 matches at 7 bases. The CDR3 loop spans 15 amino acids. In germline, CDR1 is SGHDT, CDR2 YYEEEE. V lost 3 bases and J lost 3; bases outside the gene matches: 3. CDR3 coding DNA: TGTGCCAGCAGCTCCCGGGACAGCTATAATTCACCCCTCCACTTT. This translates into CASSSRDSYNSPLHF.